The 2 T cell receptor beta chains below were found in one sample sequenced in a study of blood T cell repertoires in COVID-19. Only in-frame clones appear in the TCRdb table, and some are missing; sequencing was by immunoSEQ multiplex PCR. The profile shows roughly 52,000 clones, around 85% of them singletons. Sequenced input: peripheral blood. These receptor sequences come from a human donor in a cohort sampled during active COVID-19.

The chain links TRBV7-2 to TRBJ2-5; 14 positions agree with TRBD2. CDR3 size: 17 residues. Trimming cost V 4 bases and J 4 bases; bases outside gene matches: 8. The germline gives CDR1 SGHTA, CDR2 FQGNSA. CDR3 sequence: CASSSGTSGSSRETQYF. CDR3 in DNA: TGTGCCAGCAGCTCCGGGACTAGCGGGAGTTCGCGAGAGACCCAGTACTTC.

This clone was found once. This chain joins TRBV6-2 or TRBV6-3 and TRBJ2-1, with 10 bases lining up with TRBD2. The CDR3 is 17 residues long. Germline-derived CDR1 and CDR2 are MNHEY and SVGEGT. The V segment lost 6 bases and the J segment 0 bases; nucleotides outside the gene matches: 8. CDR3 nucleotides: TGTGCCAGCAGCACCGGGACTAGCGCTAGCTCCTACAATGAGCAGTTCTTC. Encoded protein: CASSTGTSASSYNEQFF.